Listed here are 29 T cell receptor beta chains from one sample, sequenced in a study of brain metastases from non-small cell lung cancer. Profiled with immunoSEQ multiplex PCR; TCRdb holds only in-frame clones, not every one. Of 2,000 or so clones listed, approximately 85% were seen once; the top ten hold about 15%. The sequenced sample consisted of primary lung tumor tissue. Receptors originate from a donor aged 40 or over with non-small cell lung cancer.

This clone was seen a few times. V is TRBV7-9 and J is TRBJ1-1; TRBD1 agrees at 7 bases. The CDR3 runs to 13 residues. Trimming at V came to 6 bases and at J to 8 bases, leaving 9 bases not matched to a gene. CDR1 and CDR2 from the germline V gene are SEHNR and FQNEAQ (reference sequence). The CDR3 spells CASRPGQVEEAFF. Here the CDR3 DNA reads TGTGCCAGCAGACCAGGACAGGTCGAAGAAGCTTTCTTT.

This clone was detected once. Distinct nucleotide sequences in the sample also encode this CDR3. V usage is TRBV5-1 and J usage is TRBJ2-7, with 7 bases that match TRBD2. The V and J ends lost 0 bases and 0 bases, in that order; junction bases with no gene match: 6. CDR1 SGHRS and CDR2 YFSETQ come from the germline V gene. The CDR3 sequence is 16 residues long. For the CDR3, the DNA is TGCGCCAGCAGCTTGGGGCTAGCGGAAAGCTCCTACGAGCAGTACTTC. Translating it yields CASSLGLAESSYEQYF.

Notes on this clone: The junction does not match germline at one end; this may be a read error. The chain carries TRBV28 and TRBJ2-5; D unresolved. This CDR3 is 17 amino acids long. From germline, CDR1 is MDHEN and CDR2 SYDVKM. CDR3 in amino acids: CTSSFPLDGTQGETQYF. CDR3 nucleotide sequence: TGTACCAGCAGTTTCCCCCTAGACGGTACCCAAGGGGAGACCCAGTACTTC.

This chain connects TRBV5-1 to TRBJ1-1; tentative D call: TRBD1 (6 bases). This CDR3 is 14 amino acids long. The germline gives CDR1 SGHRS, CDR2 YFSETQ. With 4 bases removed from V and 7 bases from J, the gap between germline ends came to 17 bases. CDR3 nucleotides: TGCGCCAGCAGCGGCTCACAGGGAGAGGGTGAAGCTTTCTTT. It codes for CASSGSQGEGEAFF.

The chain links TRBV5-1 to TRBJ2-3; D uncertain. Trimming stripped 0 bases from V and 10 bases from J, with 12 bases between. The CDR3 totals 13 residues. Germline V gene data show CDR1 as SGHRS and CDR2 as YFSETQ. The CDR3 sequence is CASSLGPREAQYF. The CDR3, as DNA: TGCGCCAGCAGCTTGGGTCCCCGCGAGGCGCAGTATTTT.

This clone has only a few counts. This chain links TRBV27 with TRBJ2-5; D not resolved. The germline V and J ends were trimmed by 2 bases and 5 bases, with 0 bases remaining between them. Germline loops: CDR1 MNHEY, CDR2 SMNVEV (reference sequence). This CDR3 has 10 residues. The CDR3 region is CASSLETQYF. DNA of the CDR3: TGTGCCAGCAGTTTAGAGACCCAGTACTTC.

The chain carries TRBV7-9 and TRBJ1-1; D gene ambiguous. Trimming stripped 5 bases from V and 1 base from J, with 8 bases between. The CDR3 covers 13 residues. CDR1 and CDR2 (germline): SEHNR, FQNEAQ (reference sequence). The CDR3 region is CASSPRANTEAFF. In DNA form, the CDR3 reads TGTGCCAGCAGCCCCCGGGCGAACACTGAAGCTTTCTTT. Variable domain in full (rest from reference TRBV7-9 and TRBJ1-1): DTGVSQNPRHKITKRGQNVTFRCDPISEHNRLYWYRQTLGQGPEFLTYFQNEAQLEKSRLLSDRFSAERPKGSFSTLEIQRTEQGDSAMYLCASSPRANTEAFFGQGTRLTVV.

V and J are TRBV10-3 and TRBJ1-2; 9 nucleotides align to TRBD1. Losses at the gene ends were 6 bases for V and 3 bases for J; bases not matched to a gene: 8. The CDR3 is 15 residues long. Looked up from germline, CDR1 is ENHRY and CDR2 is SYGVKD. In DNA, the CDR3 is TGTGCCATCAGCCCTACAGGGGGCGAAGACTATGGCTACACCTTC. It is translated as CAISPTGGEDYGYTF.

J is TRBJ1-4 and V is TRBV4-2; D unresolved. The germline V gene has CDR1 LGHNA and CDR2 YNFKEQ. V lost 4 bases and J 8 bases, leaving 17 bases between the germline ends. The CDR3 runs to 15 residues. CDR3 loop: CASSLEPQEKEKLFF. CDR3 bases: TGTGCCAGCAGCCTGGAACCCCAGGAGAAAGAAAAACTGTTTTTT.

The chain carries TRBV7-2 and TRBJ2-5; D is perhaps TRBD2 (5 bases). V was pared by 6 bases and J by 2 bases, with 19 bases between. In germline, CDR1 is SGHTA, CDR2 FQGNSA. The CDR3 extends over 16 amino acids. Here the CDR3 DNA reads TGTGCCAGCAGTCTCCCCCTAGGAGGTTATCAAGAGACCCAGTACTTC. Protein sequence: CASSLPLGGYQETQYF.

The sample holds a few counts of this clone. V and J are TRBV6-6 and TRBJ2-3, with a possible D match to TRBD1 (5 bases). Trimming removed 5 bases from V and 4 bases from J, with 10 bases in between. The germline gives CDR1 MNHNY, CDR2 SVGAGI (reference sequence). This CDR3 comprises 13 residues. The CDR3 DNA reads TGTGCCAGCAGTCGTCCAGGGTCAGATACGCAGTATTTT. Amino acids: CASSRPGSDTQYF.

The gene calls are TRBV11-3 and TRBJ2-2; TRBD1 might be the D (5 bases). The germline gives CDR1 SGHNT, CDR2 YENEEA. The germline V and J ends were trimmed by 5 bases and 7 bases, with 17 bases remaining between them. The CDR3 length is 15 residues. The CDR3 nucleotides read TGTGCCAGCAGCGGTAAGACAGCCTTTATCGGGGAGCTGTTTTTT. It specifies CASSGKTAFIGELFF.

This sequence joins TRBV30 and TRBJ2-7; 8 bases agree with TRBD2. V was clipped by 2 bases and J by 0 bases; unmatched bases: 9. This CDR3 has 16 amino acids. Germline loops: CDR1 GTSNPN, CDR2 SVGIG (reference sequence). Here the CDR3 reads CAWSPLTSASSYEQYF. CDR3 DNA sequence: TGTGCCTGGAGTCCCCTGACTAGCGCGAGCTCCTACGAGCAGTACTTC.

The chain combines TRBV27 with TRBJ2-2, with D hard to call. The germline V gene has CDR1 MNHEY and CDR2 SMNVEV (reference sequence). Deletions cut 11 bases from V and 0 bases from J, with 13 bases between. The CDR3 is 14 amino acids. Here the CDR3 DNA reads TGTGCCCCTCGTGGGCCACCGAACACCGGGGAGCTGTTTTTT. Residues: CAPRGPPNTGELFF.

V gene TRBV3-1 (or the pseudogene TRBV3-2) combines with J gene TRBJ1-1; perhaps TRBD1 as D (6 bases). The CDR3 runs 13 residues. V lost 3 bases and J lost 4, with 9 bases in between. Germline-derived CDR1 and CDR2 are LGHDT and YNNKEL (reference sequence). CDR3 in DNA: TGTGCCAGCAGCCACGGAGGGGGCACTGAAGCTTTCTTT. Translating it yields CASSHGGGTEAFF.

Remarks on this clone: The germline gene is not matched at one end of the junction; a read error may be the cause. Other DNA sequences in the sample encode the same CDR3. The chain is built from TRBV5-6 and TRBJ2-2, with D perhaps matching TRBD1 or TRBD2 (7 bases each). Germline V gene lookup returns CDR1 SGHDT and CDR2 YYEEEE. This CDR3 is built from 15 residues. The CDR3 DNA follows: TGTGCTAGCAGCTTTACTTCAGGGGGGGCCGGGGAGCTGTTTTTT. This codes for CASSFTSGGAGELFF.

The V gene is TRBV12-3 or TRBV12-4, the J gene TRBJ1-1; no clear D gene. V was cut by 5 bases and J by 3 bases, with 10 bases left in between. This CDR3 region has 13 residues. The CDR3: CASSKRRDTEAFF. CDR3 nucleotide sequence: TGTGCCAGCAGTAAGAGGCGGGACACTGAAGCTTTCTTT.

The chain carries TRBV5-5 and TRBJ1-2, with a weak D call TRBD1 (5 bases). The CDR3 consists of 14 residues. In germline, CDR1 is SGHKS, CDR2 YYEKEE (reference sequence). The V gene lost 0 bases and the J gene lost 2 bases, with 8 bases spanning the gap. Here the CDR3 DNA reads TGTGCCAGCAGCTTGGGCGACAGAAACTATGGCTACACCTTC. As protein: CASSLGDRNYGYTF.

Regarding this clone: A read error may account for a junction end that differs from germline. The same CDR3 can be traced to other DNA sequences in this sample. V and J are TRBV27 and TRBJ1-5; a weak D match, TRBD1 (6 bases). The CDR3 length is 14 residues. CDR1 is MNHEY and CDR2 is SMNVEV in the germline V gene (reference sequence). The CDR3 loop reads CASRSWGPNQPQHF. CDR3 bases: TGTGCTAGCAGATCCTGGGGGCCTAATCAGCCCCAGCATTTT.

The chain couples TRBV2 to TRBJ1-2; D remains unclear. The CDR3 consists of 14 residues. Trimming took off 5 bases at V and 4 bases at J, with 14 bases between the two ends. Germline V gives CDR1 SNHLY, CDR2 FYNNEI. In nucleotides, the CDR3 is TGTGCCAGCAGTAAAGTGAGGGCGTCCTATGGCTACACCTTC. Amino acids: CASSKVRASYGYTF.

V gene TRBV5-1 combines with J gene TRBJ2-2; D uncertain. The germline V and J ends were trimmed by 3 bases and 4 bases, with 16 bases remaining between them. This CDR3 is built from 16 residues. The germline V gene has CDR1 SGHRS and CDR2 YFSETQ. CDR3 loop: CASSSSFGLGTGELFF. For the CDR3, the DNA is TGCGCCAGCAGCTCGTCGTTTGGTTTGGGCACCGGGGAGCTGTTTTTT.

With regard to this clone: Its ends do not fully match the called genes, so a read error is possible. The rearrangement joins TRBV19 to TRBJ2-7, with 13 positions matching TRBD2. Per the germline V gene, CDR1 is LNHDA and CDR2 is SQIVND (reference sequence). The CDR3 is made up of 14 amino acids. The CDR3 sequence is CASSRTSGSHKQHF. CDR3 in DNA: TGTGCCAGTAGCCGGACTAGCGGGAGCCACAAGCAGCACTTC.

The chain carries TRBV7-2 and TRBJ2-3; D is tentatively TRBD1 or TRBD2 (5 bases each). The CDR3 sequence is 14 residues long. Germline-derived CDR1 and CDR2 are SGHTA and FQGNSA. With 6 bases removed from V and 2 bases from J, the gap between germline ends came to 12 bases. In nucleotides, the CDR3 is TGTGCCAGCAGAAGGGACGTTTTCACAGATACGCAGTATTTT. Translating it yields CASRRDVFTDTQYF.

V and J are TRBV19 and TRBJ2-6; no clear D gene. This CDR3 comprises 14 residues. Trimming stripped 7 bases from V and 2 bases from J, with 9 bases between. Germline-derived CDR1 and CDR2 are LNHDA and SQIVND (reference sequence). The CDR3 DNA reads TGTGCCAGTACAAGGGTCCCTGGGGCCAACGTCCTGACTTTC. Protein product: CASTRVPGANVLTF.

The CDR3 DNA follows: TGTGCCAGCAGTCCCCTGGTAGGGGGCGAGCAGTACTTC. Residues: CASSPLVGGEQYF. The V and J genes are TRBV12-3 or TRBV12-4 and TRBJ2-7; D is possibly TRBD1 (6 bases). The CDR3 runs 13 residues. V shed 5 bases and J shed 6 bases, with 14 bases lying between them.

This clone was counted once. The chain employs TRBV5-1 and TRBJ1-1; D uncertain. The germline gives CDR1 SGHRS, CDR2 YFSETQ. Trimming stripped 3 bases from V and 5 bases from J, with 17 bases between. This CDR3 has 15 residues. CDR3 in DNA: TGCGCCAGCAGCTCGGGCGGCCCTTCGGGGACTGAAGCTTTCTTT. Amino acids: CASSSGGPSGTEAFF. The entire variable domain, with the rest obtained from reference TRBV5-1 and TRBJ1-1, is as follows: KAGVTQTPRYLIKTRGQQVTLSCSPISGHRSVSWYQQTPGQGLQFLFEYFSETQRNKGNFPGRFSGRQFSNSRSEMNVSTLELGDSALYLCASSSGGPSGTEAFFGQGTRLTVV.

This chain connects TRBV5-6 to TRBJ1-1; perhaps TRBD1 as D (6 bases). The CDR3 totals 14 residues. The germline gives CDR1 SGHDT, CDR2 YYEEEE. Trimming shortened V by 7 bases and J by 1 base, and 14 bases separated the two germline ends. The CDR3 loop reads CASGPIQGNTEAFF. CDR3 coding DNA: TGTGCCAGCGGACCGATACAGGGGAACACTGAAGCTTTCTTT.

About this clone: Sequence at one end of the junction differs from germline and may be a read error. CDR3 in amino acids: CASSSTSGKETQYF. Here the CDR3 DNA reads TGTGCCAGTAGTTCGACTAGCGGGAAAGAGACCCAATACTTC. The V gene is TRBV19, the J gene TRBJ2-5, with TRBD2 identical over 11 bases. Germline V gene sequence: CDR1 LNHDA, CDR2 SQIVND (reference sequence). This CDR3 has 14 residues.

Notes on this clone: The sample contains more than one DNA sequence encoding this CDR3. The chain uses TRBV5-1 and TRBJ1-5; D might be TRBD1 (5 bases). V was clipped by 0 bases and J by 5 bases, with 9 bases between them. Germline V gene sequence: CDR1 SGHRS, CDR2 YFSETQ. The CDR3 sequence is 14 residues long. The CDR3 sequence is CASSLGEGHQPQHF. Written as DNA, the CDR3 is TGCGCCAGCAGCTTGGGGGAGGGGCATCAGCCCCAGCATTTT.